This TCR beta chain was recovered during a study of shared T cell receptors in the human thymus. The sample holds one count of this clone. CDR1 and CDR2 (germline): WNHNN, SYGVQD (reference sequence). This CDR3 region has 14 residues. The ends lost 6 bases at V and 5 bases at J; junction bases unmatched: 6. Repertoires were generated with immunoSEQ multiplex PCR, while TCRdb's copy carries only in-frame clones and drops some. Of 720,000 or so clones in the sample, 70% to 90% are singletons; the top ten hold approximately 0.01%. A further study also used this sample, focusing on human thymus T cells. That publication notes: From resections taken during corrective heart surgery, the thymus tissue was obtained. Gene usage (both V and J) appeared biased in thymic and blood repertoires. The related literature has documented a marked overlap of thymic repertoires among unrelated individuals.

The clonotype comes from a girl under three years old with a congenital heart defect. Material: thymocytes. The chain recombines TRBV10-1 with TRBJ1-1, with 10 positions matching TRBD1. Written as DNA, the CDR3 is TGCGCCAGCAGGAGGACAGGGGGATATACTGAAGCTTTCTTT. As protein: CASRRTGGYTEAFF.